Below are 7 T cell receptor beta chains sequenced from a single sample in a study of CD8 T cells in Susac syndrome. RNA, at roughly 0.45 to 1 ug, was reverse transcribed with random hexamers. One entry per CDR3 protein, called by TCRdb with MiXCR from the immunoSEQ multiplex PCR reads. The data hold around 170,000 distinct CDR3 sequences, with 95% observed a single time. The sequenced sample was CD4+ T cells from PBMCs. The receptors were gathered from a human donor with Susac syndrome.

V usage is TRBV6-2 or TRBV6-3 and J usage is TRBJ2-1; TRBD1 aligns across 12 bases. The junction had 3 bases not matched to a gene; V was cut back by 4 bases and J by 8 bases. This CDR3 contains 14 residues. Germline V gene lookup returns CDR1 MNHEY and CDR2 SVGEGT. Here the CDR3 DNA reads TGTGCCAGCAGTTGGGGACAGGGGGCCGATGAGCAGTTCTTC. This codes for CASSWGQGADEQFF.

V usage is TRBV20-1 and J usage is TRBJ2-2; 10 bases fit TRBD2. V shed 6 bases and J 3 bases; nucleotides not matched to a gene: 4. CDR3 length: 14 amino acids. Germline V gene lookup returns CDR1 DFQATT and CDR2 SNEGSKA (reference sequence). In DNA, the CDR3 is TGCAGTGCATTAGCGGGGGGCTACACCGGGGAGCTGTTTTTT. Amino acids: CSALAGGYTGELFF.

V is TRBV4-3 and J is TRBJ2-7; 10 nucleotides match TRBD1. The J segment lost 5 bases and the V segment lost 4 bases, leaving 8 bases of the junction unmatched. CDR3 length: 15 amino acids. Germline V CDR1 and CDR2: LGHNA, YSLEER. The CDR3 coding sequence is TGCGCCAGCAGCCGCGCGGGACAGGGGAGCCACGAGCAGTACTTC. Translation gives CASSRAGQGSHEQYF.

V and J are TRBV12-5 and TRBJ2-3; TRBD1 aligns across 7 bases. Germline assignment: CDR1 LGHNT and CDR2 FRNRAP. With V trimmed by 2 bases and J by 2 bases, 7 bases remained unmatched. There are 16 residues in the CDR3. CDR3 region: CASGLPSGQSTDTQYF. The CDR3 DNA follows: TGTGCTAGTGGTTTGCCTTCGGGACAGTCCACAGATACGCAGTATTTT.

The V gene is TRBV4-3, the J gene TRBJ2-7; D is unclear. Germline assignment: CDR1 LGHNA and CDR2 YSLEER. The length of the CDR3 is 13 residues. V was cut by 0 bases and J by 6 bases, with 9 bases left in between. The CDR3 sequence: CASSQEAHLEQYF. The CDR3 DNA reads TGCGCCAGCAGCCAAGAAGCACATCTCGAGCAGTACTTC.

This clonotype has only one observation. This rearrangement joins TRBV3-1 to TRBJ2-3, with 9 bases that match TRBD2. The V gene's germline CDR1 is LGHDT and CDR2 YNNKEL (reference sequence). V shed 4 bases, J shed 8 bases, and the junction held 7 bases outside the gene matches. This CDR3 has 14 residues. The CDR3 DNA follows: TGTGCCAGCAGCCGCCTAGCGGGGACCGGTACGCAGTATTTT. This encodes CASSRLAGTGTQYF.

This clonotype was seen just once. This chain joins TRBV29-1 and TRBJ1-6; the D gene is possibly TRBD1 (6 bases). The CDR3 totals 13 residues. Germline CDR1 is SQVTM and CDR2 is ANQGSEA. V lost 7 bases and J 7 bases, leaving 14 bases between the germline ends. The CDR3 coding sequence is TGCAGCGCGATGACAGGTGCCAATTCACCCCTCCACTTT. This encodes CSAMTGANSPLHF. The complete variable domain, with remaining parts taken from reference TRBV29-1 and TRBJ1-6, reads SAVISQKPSRDICQRGTSLTIQCQVDSQVTMMFWYRQQPGQSLTLIATANQGSEATYESGFVIDKFPISRPNLTFSTLTVSNMSPEDSSIYLCSAMTGANSPLHFGNGTRLTVT.